This paragraph covers one T cell receptor beta chain sequence. Its target antigen remains unknown. Per-base qualities were not stored, and no clone one base away is much larger. These data belong to a study of PD-L1 blockade in urothelial cancer (dated by TCRdb to 2015 to 2018). Study-wide context: Therapy was started in the mid-2010s for all patients, and atezolizumab 1,200 mg was administered intravenously every 3 weeks. About 90% of the 29 patients were males with bladder-origin urothelial cancer, and about 60% of the roughly 30 reported a prior smoking history. An ECOG performance status of 0 or 1 was recorded for the patients, and 0 to 3 prior chemotherapy regimens had been received by the patients. Blood samples were analyzed at two time points: 3 weeks after treatment start (second dose) and 6 weeks after treatment start. Blood samples gave a median of about 150,000 T cells and tens of thousands of unique TCRs, with a median clonality of 0.080. An exploratory multi-omic analysis was conducted of the somatic, immune and clinical correlates of response to PD-L1 blockade with atezolizumab in urothelial cancer. Pretreatment tumor samples, along with matched peripheral blood collected serially before and after atezolizumab treatment, underwent TCR sequencing. Durable clinical benefit was defined as progression-free survival longer than 6 months, and TCR features were also tested against progression-free and overall survival. In the same patients, pretreatment tumors underwent whole exome sequencing and RNA sequencing in addition to TCR sequencing. Durable clinical benefit was achieved by nine patients and was not achieved by 20 patients. Under 30 patients had pretreatment blood TCR-seq, around 25 had at least one posttreatment blood collection, and around 25 had tumor TCR-seq.

General study outcomes and caveats: A pretreatment peripheral blood TCR clonality below the median was linked to improved progression-free and overall survival. Small sample size (n of about 30) and many exploratory analyses mean the results are intended to be hypothesis-generating. Among patients with durable benefit, tumor-associated TCR clones showed greater expansion in peripheral blood 3 weeks after treatment started (n = 22, p = 0.022).

According to the study, the label for this sample's time point signals: pretreatment peripheral blood. A cohort of 25 to 30 patients with locally advanced or metastatic urothelial carcinoma, treated at Memorial Sloan Kettering on a trial protocol, was included. Peripheral blood mononuclear cells were collected pretreatment and during treatment, with between 1 and 8 total time points obtained per patient. The Qiagen DNeasy Blood extraction kit was used to purify genomic DNA from total PBMCs and tumor samples. PBMCs were collected pretreatment and during treatment, and were isolated and stored as previously described. The CDR3 contains 14 residues, cysteine and phenylalanine counted. The read is trimmed to its CDR3 DNA, 42 bases read in frame from base 1. Reading the germline V gene gives CDR1 SGHRS and CDR2 YFSETQ. V is clipped by 1 base and J by 4 bases, and the sequence between their germline boundaries is 10 bases long.

Synthetic TCR analog templates were spiked into each PCR so that absolute template abundance could be estimated from read counts. TCRbeta CDR3 regions were amplified from genomic DNA with bias-controlled V and J gene primers using the immunoSEQ assay. Rearranged TCRbeta segments were sequenced at approximately 20X coverage. In the original analysis: Sequencing errors were corrected by clustering, and CDR3s were annotated against IMGT so that V, D and J genes could be assigned. Downstream analyses used only productive TCRbeta rearrangements and left out out-of-frame or stop-codon sequences. Clonality was computed as one minus Shannon entropy normalized by the log of the number of unique productive sequences. Clones differing between time points or between blood and tumor were identified using Fisher's exact test with Benjamini-Hochberg correction, with an adjusted p below 0.01 applied as the threshold. In TCRdb, the immuneACCESS table is reduced to in-frame sequences with V and J assigned. These tables do not hold every clone; where another copy was compared, an unresolved V gene accounts for under half, and the others remain unexplained. That table furnishes V, J and clone size, whereas the DNA furnished D and trimming. The sample table contains 70,000 or so clones; only one count was recorded for roughly 88% of them. 4.5% to 5% of the sample is in the top ten clones.

The receptor's source is a man aged 65 to 79 with urothelial cancer. Here the sequenced sample was PBMCs, taken around atezolizumab (anti-PD-L1) treatment. The chain employs TRBV5-1 and TRBJ2-3; the D gene remains uncertain. The bases are TGCGCCAGCAGCTTGAGAGTCTTGCCAGATACGCAGTATTTT. It translates to CASSLRVLPDTQYF.